This T cell receptor beta chain was identified during a study of blood T cell repertoires in COVID-19. Overall study context: The United States, Italy and Spain supplied acute and convalescent COVID-19 samples. From T cells, B-cell-depleted T cells, or PBMCs came the material, which was cDNA or gDNA.

Original data processing: The authors estimated nucleated cell counts from reference gene primer amplification. The table came from immunoSEQ multiplex PCR; TCRdb's copy has only in-frame clones and leaves some out. V and J calls and clone size follow that table, whereas D and trimming were derived from the DNA. The sample includes over 150,000 clones, approximately 90% of them seen just once. Recruited during active infection, patients (from Seattle) were subsequently followed longitudinally. The TCR was taken from a man younger than 30 with COVID-19, enrolled during active disease. The sequencing input was peripheral blood.

The CDR3 DNA follows: TGTGCCAGCAGTTTGCAGGGGCCCACTGAAGCTTTCTTT. Amino acids: CASSLQGPTEAFF. This sequence joins TRBV27 and TRBJ1-1, with D possibly TRBD1 on 6 matching bases. Looked up from germline, CDR1 is MNHEY and CDR2 is SMNVEV (reference sequence). V was cut by 3 bases and J by 4 bases, with 9 bases left in between. The CDR3 totals 13 residues.